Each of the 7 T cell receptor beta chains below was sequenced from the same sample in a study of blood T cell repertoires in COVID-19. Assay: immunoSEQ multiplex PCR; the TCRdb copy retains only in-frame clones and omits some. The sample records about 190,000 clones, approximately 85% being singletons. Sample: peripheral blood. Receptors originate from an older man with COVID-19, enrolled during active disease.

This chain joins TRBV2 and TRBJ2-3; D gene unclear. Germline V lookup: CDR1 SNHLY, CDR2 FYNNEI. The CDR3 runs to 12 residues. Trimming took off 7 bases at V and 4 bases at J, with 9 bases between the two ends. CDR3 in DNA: TGTGCCAGCAATACAGTATCAGATACGCAGTATTTT. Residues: CASNTVSDTQYF. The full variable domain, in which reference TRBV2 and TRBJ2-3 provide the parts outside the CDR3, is EPEVTQTPSHQVTQMGQEVILRCVPISNHLYFYWYRQILGQKVEFLVSFYNNEISEKSEIFDDQFSVERPDGSNFTLKIRSTKLEDSAMYFCASNTVSDTQYFGPGTRLTVL.

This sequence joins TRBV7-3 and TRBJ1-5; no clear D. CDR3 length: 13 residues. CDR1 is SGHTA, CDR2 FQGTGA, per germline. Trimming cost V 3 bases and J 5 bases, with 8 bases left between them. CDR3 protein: CASSFSLYQPQHF. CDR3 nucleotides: TGTGCCAGCAGCTTTTCTCTTTATCAGCCCCAGCATTTT.

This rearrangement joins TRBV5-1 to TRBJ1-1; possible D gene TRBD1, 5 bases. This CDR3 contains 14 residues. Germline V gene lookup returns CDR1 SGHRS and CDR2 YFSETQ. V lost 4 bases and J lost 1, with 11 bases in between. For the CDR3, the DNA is TGCGCCAGCAGCCAAGGGGTTCCGAACACTGAAGCTTTCTTT. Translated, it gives CASSQGVPNTEAFF.

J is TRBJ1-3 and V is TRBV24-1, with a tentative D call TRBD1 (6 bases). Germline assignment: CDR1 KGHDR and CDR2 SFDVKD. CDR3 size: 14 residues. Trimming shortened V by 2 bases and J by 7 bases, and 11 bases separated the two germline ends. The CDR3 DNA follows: TGTGCCACCAGTGATTCGAAGGGGGTCAACACCATATATTTT. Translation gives CATSDSKGVNTIYF.

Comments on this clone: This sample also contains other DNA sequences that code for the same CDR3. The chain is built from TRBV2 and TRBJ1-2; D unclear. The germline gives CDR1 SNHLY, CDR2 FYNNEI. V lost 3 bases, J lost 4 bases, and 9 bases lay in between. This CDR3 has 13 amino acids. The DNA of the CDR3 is TGTGCCAGCAGTGAGGAGAGCGGCTATGGCTACACCTTC. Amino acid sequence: CASSEESGYGYTF.

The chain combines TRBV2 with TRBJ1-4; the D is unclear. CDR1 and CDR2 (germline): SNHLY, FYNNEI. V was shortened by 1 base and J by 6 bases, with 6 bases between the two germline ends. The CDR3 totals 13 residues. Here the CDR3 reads CASSEGQDEKLFF. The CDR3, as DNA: TGTGCCAGCAGTGAAGGGCAGGATGAAAAACTGTTTTTT.

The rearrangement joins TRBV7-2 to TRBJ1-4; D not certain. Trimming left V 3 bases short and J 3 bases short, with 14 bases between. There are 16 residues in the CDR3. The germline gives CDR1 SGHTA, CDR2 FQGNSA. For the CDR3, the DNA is TGTGCCAGCAGCTTGGGCACCCAGCGGGCTAATGAAAAACTGTTTTTT. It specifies CASSLGTQRANEKLFF.